This is a list of T cell receptor beta chains from one sample in a study of T cell repertoires in cytomegalovirus infection. TCRdb reprocessed the reads with MiXCR, giving one entry per CDR3 protein. The sample includes 640,000 or so distinct CDR3 sequences, around 31% of them seen just once. Their cognate antigens are unknown. This sample comprised cultured PBMCs, obtained from culture after CMV antigen stimulation. The receptor source for this set is a human donor in good health (CMV status not recorded). Some clones in this sample may be carry-over from other donors' samples. CDR3s include the opening cysteine and the closing phenylalanine or tryptophan. The D gene is left open where the match is weak. Clone size is stated in some rows and not others, as once, few, many or a class when expanded.

d_gene: NA; abundance: many; j_gene: TRBJ2-7; v_gene: TRBV7-2; len: 17; CDR3aa: CASSSTLDRRITYEQYF; CDR3nt: TGTGCCAGCAGCTCTACGTTAGACAGGCGGATAACCTACGAGCAGTACTTC
d_gene: TRBD2; abundance: few; j_gene: TRBJ2-1; v_gene: TRBV29-1; len: 12; CDR3aa: CSAQTSVNEQFF; CDR3nt: TGCAGCGCACAAACTAGCGTTAATGAGCAGTTCTTC
d_gene: NA; abundance: NA; j_gene: TRBJ1-2; v_gene: TRBV6-2/TRBV6-3; len: 15; CDR3aa: CASSRPGHHNYGYTF; CDR3nt: TGTGCCAGCAGCAGACCGGGACACCATAACTATGGCTACACCTTC
d_gene: NA; abundance: NA; j_gene: TRBJ1-1; v_gene: TRBV2; len: 15; CDR3aa: CASSEVGGAPLENFF; CDR3nt: TGTGCCAGCAGTGAAGTGGGAGGGGCGCCCCTGGAAAATTTCTTT
d_gene: NA; abundance: NA; j_gene: TRBJ1-6; v_gene: TRBV27; len: 14; CDR3aa: CASSLWGAKSPLHF; CDR3nt: TGTGCCAGCAGTTTATGGGGGGCGAAATCACCCCTCCACTTT
d_gene: NA; abundance: NA; j_gene: TRBJ2-3; v_gene: TRBV7-6; len: 15; CDR3aa: CASSLRPESTDTQYF; CDR3nt: TGTGCCAGCAGCTTACGTCCTGAAAGCACAGATACGCAGTATTTT
d_gene: NA; abundance: few; j_gene: TRBJ1-3; v_gene: TRBV29-1; len: 13; CDR3aa: CSADTGTRNTIYF; CDR3nt: TGCAGCGCCGATACAGGGACGAGAAACACCATATATTTT
d_gene: NA; abundance: NA; j_gene: TRBJ2-5; v_gene: TRBV6-2/TRBV6-3; len: 15; CDR3aa: CASTPGGTPPETQYF; CDR3nt: TGTGCCAGCACCCCCGGTGGGACCCCCCCTGAGACCCAGTACTTC
d_gene: NA; abundance: many; j_gene: TRBJ2-1; v_gene: TRBV7-2; len: 15; CDR3aa: CASSLILGAYNEQFF; CDR3nt: TGTGCCAGCAGCTTAATTTTGGGCGCCTACAATGAGCAGTTCTTC
d_gene: TRBD2; abundance: NA; j_gene: TRBJ2-2; v_gene: TRBV24-1; len: 15; CDR3aa: CATSDRTSGTGELFF; CDR3nt: TGTGCCACCAGTGACCGGACTAGCGGCACCGGGGAGCTGTTTTTT
d_gene: NA; abundance: few; j_gene: TRBJ1-1; v_gene: TRBV12-3/TRBV12-4; len: 14; CDR3aa: CASSFLIQGTEAFF; CDR3nt: TGTGCCAGCAGTTTCCTAATCCAGGGCACTGAAGCTTTCTTT
d_gene: TRBD2; abundance: NA; j_gene: TRBJ2-4; v_gene: TRBV6-1; len: 20; CDR3aa: CASKTPTGLAGTLAKNIQYF; CDR3nt: TGTGCCAGCAAGACACCGACGGGACTAGCGGGGACCCTAGCCAAAAACATTCAGTACTTC
d_gene: TRBD2; abundance: NA; j_gene: TRBJ2-1; v_gene: TRBV19; len: 13; CDR3aa: CATGLAGVGEQFF; CDR3nt: TGTGCCACCGGGCTAGCGGGAGTCGGTGAGCAGTTCTTC
d_gene: NA; abundance: few; j_gene: TRBJ1-3; v_gene: TRBV7-2; len: 15; CDR3aa: CASSLTASSIYTIYF; CDR3nt: TGTGCCAGCAGCCTGACAGCGAGCTCTATCTACACCATATATTTT
d_gene: NA; abundance: NA; j_gene: TRBJ1-2; v_gene: TRBV6-8; len: 13; CDR3aa: CASSRQADYGYTF; CDR3nt: TGTGCCAGCAGTCGACAGGCGGACTATGGCTACACCTTC
d_gene: NA; abundance: NA; j_gene: TRBJ2-2; v_gene: TRBV4-2; len: 15; CDR3aa: CASSQVYQNTGELFF; CDR3nt: TGTGCCAGCAGCCAAGTTTACCAGAACACCGGGGAGCTGTTTTTT
d_gene: TRBD1; abundance: NA; j_gene: TRBJ2-7; v_gene: TRBV2; len: 14; CDR3aa: CASRWDRASYEQYF; CDR3nt: TGTGCCAGCAGGTGGGACAGGGCCTCCTACGAGCAGTACTTC
d_gene: NA; abundance: NA; j_gene: TRBJ1-2; v_gene: TRBV5-5; len: 11; CDR3aa: CASSLGGAKFF; CDR3nt: TGTGCCAGCAGCCTAGGGGGGGCCAAGTTCTTC
d_gene: NA; abundance: NA; j_gene: TRBJ2-3; v_gene: TRBV5-1; len: 14; CDR3aa: CASSLTGPPDTQYF; CDR3nt: TGCGCCAGCAGCTTGACCGGTCCCCCAGATACGCAGTATTTT
d_gene: TRBD1; abundance: NA; j_gene: TRBJ2-1; v_gene: TRBV6-1; len: 14; CDR3aa: CASKPGQGNNEQFF; CDR3nt: TGTGCCAGCAAACCGGGACAGGGAAACAATGAGCAGTTCTTC
d_gene: NA; abundance: many; j_gene: TRBJ2-3; v_gene: TRBV7-2; len: 13; CDR3aa: CASSSGAADTQYF; CDR3nt: TGTGCCAGCAGCTCAGGGGCCGCAGATACGCAGTATTTT
d_gene: NA; abundance: few; j_gene: TRBJ1-5; v_gene: TRBV7-2; len: 14; CDR3aa: CASSLKSSSQPQHF; CDR3nt: TGTGCCAGCAGCTTAAAGAGTAGCTCCCAGCCCCAGCATTTT
d_gene: NA; abundance: few; j_gene: TRBJ2-3; v_gene: TRBV12-3/TRBV12-4; len: 14; CDR3aa: CASSLRGPGDTQYF; CDR3nt: TGTGCCAGCAGCCTCCGGGGCCCGGGGGATACGCAGTATTTT
d_gene: TRBD2; abundance: few; j_gene: TRBJ2-1; v_gene: TRBV5-1; len: 15; CDR3aa: CASRKVAGGPNEQFF; CDR3nt: TGCGCCAGCAGAAAAGTAGCGGGGGGGCCAAATGAGCAGTTCTTC
d_gene: TRBD2; abundance: many; j_gene: TRBJ2-3; v_gene: TRBV7-2; len: 15; CDR3aa: CASSGESGRTDTQYF; CDR3nt: TGTGCCAGCAGCGGAGAGAGCGGGAGAACAGATACGCAGTATTTT
d_gene: NA; abundance: few; j_gene: TRBJ2-3; v_gene: TRBV5-5; len: 14; CDR3aa: CASSLDTRTDTQYF; CDR3nt: TGTGCCAGCAGCTTGGACACCCGCACAGATACGCAGTATTTT
d_gene: NA; abundance: many; j_gene: TRBJ1-4; v_gene: TRBV7-8; len: 14; CDR3aa: CASSLVGGDEKLFF; CDR3nt: TGTGCCAGCAGCTTAGTTGGGGGTGATGAAAAACTGTTTTTT
d_gene: TRBD2; abundance: few; j_gene: TRBJ2-7; v_gene: TRBV7-9; len: 15; CDR3aa: CASSSLAAAPYEQYF; CDR3nt: TGTGCCAGCAGCTCACTAGCGGCGGCCCCCTACGAGCAGTACTTC
d_gene: TRBD1; abundance: few; j_gene: TRBJ1-5; v_gene: TRBV6-2/TRBV6-3; len: 20; CDR3aa: CASSLTHFALRDRGFKPQHF; CDR3nt: TGTGCCAGCAGCCTTACTCACTTCGCCCTCCGGGACAGGGGGTTTAAGCCCCAGCATTTT
d_gene: NA; abundance: NA; j_gene: TRBJ2-7; v_gene: TRBV20-1; len: 12; CDR3aa: CSARDPPYEQYF; CDR3nt: TGCAGTGCTAGAGATCCCCCCTACGAGCAGTACTTC
d_gene: TRBD2; abundance: once; j_gene: TRBJ2-3; v_gene: TRBV6-2/TRBV6-3; len: 14; CDR3aa: CASSSRTSEDTQYF; CDR3nt: TGTGCCAGCAGTTCAAGGACTAGCGAAGATACGCAGTATTTT
d_gene: TRBD2; abundance: few; j_gene: TRBJ2-1; v_gene: TRBV29-1; len: 18; CDR3aa: CSVEAPTSGGSSYNEQFF; CDR3nt: TGCAGCGTTGAAGCTCCGACTAGCGGGGGGAGCTCCTACAATGAGCAGTTCTTC
d_gene: NA; abundance: NA; j_gene: TRBJ1-2; v_gene: TRBV2; len: 14; CDR3aa: CASSYFRENYGYTF; CDR3nt: TGTGCCAGCAGTTACTTCAGGGAAAACTATGGCTACACCTTC
d_gene: TRBD2; abundance: NA; j_gene: TRBJ2-1; v_gene: TRBV6-5; len: 15; CDR3aa: CASGIAGGPLNEQFF; CDR3nt: TGTGCCAGCGGTATAGCGGGGGGGCCTTTAAATGAGCAGTTCTTC
d_gene: TRBD2; abundance: NA; j_gene: TRBJ2-3; v_gene: TRBV11-2; len: 17; CDR3aa: CASSLRLAGGPGDTQYF; CDR3nt: TGTGCCAGCAGCTTACGGCTAGCGGGGGGGCCGGGAGATACGCAGTATTTT
d_gene: NA; abundance: few; j_gene: TRBJ1-4; v_gene: TRBV10-3; len: 13; CDR3aa: CAIRGRPEEKLFF; CDR3nt: TGTGCCATCAGGGGGAGACCCGAAGAAAAACTGTTTTTT
d_gene: NA; abundance: NA; j_gene: TRBJ2-7; v_gene: TRBV6-1; len: 11; CDR3aa: CASSGLYEQYF; CDR3nt: TGTGCCAGCAGTGGGCTCTACGAGCAGTACTTC
d_gene: TRBD2; abundance: NA; j_gene: TRBJ2-7; v_gene: TRBV27; len: 13; CDR3aa: CASSLSPGGVRYF; CDR3nt: TGTGCCAGCAGTTTATCCCCGGGAGGGGTTCGGTACTTC
d_gene: TRBD1; abundance: few; j_gene: TRBJ1-2; v_gene: TRBV7-2; len: 14; CDR3aa: CASSLRDRLDGYTF; CDR3nt: TGTGCCAGCAGCCTACGGGACAGGTTGGACGGCTACACCTTC
d_gene: TRBD2; abundance: once; j_gene: TRBJ2-7; v_gene: TRBV7-4; len: 15; CDR3aa: CASSLVSGRTYEQYF; CDR3nt: TGTGCCAGCAGCTTAGTAAGCGGGAGGACCTACGAGCAGTACTTC
d_gene: NA; abundance: few; j_gene: TRBJ2-3; v_gene: TRBV12-3/TRBV12-4; len: 14; CDR3aa: CASSFEGDTDTQYF; CDR3nt: TGTGCCAGCAGTTTCGAGGGGGACACAGATACGCAGTATTTT
d_gene: TRBD1; abundance: few; j_gene: TRBJ2-5; v_gene: TRBV7-8; len: 15; CDR3aa: CASSTRTGSKETQYF; CDR3nt: TGTGCCAGCAGCACCCGGACAGGGAGCAAAGAGACCCAGTACTTC
d_gene: NA; abundance: few; j_gene: TRBJ2-7; v_gene: TRBV12-3/TRBV12-4; len: 14; CDR3aa: CASSPSSLSLQQYF; CDR3nt: TGTGCCAGCAGCCCAAGCTCCCTTTCCTTACAGCAGTACTTC
d_gene: TRBD2; abundance: few; j_gene: TRBJ2-1; v_gene: TRBV6-5; len: 17; CDR3aa: CASSYSFLAGGLNEQFF; CDR3nt: TGTGCCAGCAGTTACTCTTTCCTAGCGGGGGGGCTAAATGAGCAGTTCTTC
d_gene: NA; abundance: few; j_gene: TRBJ2-5; v_gene: TRBV7-9; len: 13; CDR3aa: CARRRAGGETQYF; CDR3nt: TGTGCCCGGAGGAGGGCAGGGGGGGAGACCCAGTACTTC
d_gene: NA; abundance: NA; j_gene: TRBJ1-2; v_gene: TRBV12-3/TRBV12-4; len: 12; CDR3aa: CASSFTIYGYTF; CDR3nt: TGTGCCAGCAGTTTTACGATCTATGGCTACACCTTC
d_gene: NA; abundance: once; j_gene: TRBJ2-2; v_gene: TRBV2; len: 14; CDR3aa: CATRRQLITGELFF; CDR3nt: TGTGCCACCAGAAGGCAACTGATTACCGGGGAGCTGTTTTTT
d_gene: NA; abundance: NA; j_gene: TRBJ1-4; v_gene: TRBV7-2; len: 15; CDR3aa: CASSLGVGAGEKLFF; CDR3nt: TGTGCCAGCAGCTTAGGTGTGGGGGCGGGGGAAAAACTGTTTTTT
d_gene: NA; abundance: few; j_gene: TRBJ1-2; v_gene: TRBV7-4; len: 15; CDR3aa: CASSLAHRVSDGYTF; CDR3nt: TGTGCCAGCAGCTTAGCCCACAGGGTTTCGGATGGCTACACCTTC
d_gene: TRBD2; abundance: NA; j_gene: TRBJ2-1; v_gene: TRBV7-9; len: 17; CDR3aa: CASSKGTSGTLYNEQFF; CDR3nt: TGTGCCAGCAGCAAGGGGACTAGCGGGACCCTGTACAATGAGCAGTTCTTC
d_gene: NA; abundance: few; j_gene: TRBJ2-1; v_gene: TRBV7-2; len: 15; CDR3aa: CASSPDDFAYNEQFF; CDR3nt: TGTGCCAGCAGCCCCGACGACTTCGCCTACAATGAGCAGTTCTTC
d_gene: TRBD1; abundance: NA; j_gene: TRBJ1-5; v_gene: TRBV7-6; len: 15; CDR3aa: CASSLSHRQGQPQHF; CDR3nt: TGTGCCAGCAGCCTATCACACCGACAGGGACAGCCCCAGCATTTT
d_gene: TRBD2; abundance: few; j_gene: TRBJ2-1; v_gene: TRBV29-1; len: 17; CDR3aa: CSAGLAGGKSSYNEQFF; CDR3nt: TGCAGCGCCGGGCTAGCGGGGGGTAAGAGCTCCTACAATGAGCAGTTCTTC